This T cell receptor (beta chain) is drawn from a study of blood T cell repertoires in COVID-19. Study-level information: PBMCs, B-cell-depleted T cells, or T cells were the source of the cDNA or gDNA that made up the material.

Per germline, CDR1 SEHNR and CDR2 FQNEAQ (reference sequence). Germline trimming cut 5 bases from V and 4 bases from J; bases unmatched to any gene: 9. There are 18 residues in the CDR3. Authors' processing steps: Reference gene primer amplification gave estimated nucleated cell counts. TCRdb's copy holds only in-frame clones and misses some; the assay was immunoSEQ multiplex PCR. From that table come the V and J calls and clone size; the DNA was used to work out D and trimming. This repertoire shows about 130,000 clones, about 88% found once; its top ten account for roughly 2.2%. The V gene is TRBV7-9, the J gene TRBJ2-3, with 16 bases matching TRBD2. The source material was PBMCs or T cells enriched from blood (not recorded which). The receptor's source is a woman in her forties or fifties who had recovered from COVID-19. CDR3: CASSGTEGLAGGADTQYF. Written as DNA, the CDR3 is TGTGCCAGCAGCGGGACTGAGGGACTAGCGGGGGGGGCAGATACGCAGTATTTT.